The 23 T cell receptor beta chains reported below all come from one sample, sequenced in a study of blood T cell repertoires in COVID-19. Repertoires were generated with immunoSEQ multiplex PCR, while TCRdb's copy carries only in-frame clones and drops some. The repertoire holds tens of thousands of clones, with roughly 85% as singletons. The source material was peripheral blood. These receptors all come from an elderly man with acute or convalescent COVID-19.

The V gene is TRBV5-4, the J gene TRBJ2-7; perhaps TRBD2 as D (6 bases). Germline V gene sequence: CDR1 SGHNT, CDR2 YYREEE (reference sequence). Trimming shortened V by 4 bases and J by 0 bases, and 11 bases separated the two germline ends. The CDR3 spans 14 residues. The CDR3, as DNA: TGTGCCAGCAGCGGGACTCAGAGCTCCTACGAGCAGTACTTC. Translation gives CASSGTQSSYEQYF. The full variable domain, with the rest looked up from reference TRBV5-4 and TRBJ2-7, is ETGVTQSPTHLIKTRGQQVTLRCSSQSGHNTVSWYQQALGQGPQFIFQYYREEENGRGNFPPRFSGLQFPNYSSELNVNALELDDSALYLCASSGTQSSYEQYFGPGTRLTVT.

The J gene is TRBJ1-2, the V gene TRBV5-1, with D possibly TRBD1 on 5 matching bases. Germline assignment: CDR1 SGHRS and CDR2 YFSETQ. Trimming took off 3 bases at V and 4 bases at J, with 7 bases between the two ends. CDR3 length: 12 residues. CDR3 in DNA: TGCGCCAGCAGCTCAGGGATCTATGGCTACACCTTC. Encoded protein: CASSSGIYGYTF.

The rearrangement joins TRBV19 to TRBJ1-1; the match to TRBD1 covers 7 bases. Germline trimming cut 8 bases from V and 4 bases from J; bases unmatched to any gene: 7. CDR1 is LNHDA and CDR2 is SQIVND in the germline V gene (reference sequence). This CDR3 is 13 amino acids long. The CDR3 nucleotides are TGTGCCAGTGGAAAGGGGGCAATCACTGAAGCTTTCTTT. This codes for CASGKGAITEAFF.

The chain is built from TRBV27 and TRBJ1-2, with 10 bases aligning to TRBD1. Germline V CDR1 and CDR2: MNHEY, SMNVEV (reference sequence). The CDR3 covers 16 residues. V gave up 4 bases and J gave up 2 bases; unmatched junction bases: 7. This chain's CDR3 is CASSSRQGAPNYGYTF. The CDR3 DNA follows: TGTGCCAGCAGTTCCCGACAGGGGGCTCCAAACTATGGCTACACCTTC.

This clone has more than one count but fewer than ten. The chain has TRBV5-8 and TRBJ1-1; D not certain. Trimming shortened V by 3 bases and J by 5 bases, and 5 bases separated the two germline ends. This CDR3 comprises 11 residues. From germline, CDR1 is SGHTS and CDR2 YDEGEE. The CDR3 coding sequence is TGTGCCAGCAGCTCTACGACTGAAGCTTTCTTT. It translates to CASSSTTEAFF.

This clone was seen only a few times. The CDR3 coding sequence is TGCGCCAGCACCGCCCAGGGACAGGGGGACGAGCAGTACTTC. Translation gives CASTAQGQGDEQYF. The chain combines TRBV5-1 with TRBJ2-7; 11 bases map to TRBD1. The J segment lost 5 bases and the V segment lost 6 bases, leaving 7 bases of the junction unmatched. CDR1 and CDR2 from the germline V gene are SGHRS and YFSETQ. This CDR3 comprises 14 residues.

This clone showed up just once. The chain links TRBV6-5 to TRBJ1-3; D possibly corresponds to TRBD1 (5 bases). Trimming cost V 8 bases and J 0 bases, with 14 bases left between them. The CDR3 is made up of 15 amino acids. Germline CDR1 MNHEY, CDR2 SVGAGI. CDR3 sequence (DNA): TGTGCCAGCGGGGATGGGGCTTTCTCTGGAAACACCATATATTTT. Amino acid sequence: CASGDGAFSGNTIYF.

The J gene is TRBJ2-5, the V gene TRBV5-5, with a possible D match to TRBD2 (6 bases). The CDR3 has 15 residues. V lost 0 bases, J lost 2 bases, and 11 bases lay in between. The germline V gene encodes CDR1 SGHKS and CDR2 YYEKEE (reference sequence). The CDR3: CASSLDGTLQETQYF. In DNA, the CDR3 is TGTGCCAGCAGCTTGGATGGGACTTTACAAGAGACCCAGTACTTC.

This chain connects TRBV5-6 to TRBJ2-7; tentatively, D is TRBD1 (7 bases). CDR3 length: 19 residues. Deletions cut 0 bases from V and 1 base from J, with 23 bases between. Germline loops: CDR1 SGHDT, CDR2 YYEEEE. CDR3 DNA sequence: TGTGCCAGCAGCTTGGGAGTTGGGACAGTGGAGGGTTTTTCCTACGAGCAGTACTTC. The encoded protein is CASSLGVGTVEGFSYEQYF.

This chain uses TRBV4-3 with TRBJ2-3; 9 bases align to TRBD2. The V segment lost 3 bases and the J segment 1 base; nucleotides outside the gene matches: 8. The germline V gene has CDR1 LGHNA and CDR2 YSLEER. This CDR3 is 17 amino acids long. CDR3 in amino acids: CASSHAIAGVGTDTQYF. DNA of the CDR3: TGCGCCAGCAGCCACGCAATAGCGGGAGTTGGCACAGATACGCAGTATTTT.

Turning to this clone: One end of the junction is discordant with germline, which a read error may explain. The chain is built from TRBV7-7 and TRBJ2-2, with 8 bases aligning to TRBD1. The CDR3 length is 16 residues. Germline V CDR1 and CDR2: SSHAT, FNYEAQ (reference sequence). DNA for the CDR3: TGTGCTAGCAGCCGGCAGGGGGCACGGAACACCGGGGAGCTGTTTTTT. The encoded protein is CASSRQGARNTGELFF.

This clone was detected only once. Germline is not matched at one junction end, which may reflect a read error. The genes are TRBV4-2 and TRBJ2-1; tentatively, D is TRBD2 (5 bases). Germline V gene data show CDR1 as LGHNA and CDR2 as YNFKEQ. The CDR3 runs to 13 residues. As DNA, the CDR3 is TGTGCCAGCAGCCAAGATTGGACGGACTCTACGCTCTTC. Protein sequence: CASSQDWTDSTLF.

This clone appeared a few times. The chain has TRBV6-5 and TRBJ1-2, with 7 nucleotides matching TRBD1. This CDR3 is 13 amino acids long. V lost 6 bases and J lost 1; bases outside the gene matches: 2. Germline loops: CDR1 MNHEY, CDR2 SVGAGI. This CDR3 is CASRRQGNYGYTF. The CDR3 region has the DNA TGTGCCAGCAGACGACAGGGTAACTATGGCTACACCTTC.

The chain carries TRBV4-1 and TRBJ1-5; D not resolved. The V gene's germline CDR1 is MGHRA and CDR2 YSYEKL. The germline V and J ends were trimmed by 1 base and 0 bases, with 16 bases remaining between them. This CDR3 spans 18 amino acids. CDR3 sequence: CASSQANPVGVSNQPQHF. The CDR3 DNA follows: TGCGCCAGCAGCCAAGCAAACCCGGTGGGAGTTAGCAATCAGCCCCAGCATTTT.

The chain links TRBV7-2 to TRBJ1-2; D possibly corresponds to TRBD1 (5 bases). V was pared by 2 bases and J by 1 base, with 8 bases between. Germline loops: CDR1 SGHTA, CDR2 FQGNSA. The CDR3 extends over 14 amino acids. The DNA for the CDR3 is TGTGCCAGCAGCTTAACCAGGGATAACTATGGCTACACCTTC. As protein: CASSLTRDNYGYTF. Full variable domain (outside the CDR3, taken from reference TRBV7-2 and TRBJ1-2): GAGVSQSPSNKVTEKGKDVELRCDPISGHTALYWYRQSLGQGLEFLIYFQGNSAPDKSGLPSDRFSAERTGGSVSTLTIQRTQQEDSAVYLCASSLTRDNYGYTFGSGTRLTVV.

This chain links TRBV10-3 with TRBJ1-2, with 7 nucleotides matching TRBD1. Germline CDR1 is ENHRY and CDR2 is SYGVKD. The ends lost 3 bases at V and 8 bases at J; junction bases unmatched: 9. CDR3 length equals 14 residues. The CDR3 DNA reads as TGTGCCATCAGTGAAGACAGGGAACGAAGGGGCTACACCTTC. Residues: CAISEDRERRGYTF.

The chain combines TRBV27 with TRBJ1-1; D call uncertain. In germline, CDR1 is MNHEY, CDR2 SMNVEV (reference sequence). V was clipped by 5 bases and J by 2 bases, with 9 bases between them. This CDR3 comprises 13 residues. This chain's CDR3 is CASSTTVNTEAFF. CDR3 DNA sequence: TGTGCCAGCAGTACCACAGTTAACACTGAAGCTTTCTTT.

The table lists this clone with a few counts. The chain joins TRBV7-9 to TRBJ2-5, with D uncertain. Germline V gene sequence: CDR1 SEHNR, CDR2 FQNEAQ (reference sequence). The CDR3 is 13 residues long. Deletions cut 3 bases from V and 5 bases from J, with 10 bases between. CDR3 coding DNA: TGTGCCAGCAGCTTTAGCAGTTCCGAGACCCAGTACTTC. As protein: CASSFSSSETQYF.

CDR3 DNA sequence: TGTGCCAGCTCACCACCGACTAACCGAAACATTCAGTACTTC. This gives the protein CASSPPTNRNIQYF. The chain carries TRBV18 and TRBJ2-4, with D perhaps matching TRBD2 (5 bases). Trimming cost V 0 bases and J 6 bases, with 9 bases left between them. The length of the CDR3 is 14 residues. Germline loops: CDR1 KGHSH, CDR2 LQKENI.

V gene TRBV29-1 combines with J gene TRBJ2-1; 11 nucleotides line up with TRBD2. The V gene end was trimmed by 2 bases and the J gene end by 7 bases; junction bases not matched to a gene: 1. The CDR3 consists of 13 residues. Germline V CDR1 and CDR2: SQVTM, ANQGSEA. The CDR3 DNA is TGCAGCGTTGAAACTAGCGGGAGAAATGAGCAGTTCTTC. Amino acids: CSVETSGRNEQFF.

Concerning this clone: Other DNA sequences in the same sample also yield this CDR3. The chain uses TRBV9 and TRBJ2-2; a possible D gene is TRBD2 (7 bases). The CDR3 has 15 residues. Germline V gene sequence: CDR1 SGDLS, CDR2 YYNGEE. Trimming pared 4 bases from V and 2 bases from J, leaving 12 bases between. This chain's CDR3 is CASSQRGGNTGELFF. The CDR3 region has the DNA TGTGCCAGCAGCCAAAGGGGGGGCAACACCGGGGAGCTGTTTTTT.

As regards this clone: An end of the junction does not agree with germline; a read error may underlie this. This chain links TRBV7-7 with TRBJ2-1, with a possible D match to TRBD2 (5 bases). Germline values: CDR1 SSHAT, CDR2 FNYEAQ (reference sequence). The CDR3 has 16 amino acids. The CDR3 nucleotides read TGTGCTAGCAGCTTTAGTGCTAGCCTCTCCTACAATGAGCAGTTCTTC. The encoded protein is CASSFSASLSYNEQFF.

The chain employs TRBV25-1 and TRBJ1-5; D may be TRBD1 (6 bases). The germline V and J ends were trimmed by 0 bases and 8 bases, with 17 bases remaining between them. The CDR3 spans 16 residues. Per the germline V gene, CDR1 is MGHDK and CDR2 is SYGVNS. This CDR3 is CASSEYPTGLMEPQHF. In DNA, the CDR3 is TGTGCCAGCAGTGAATATCCCACAGGGCTAATGGAGCCCCAGCATTTT.